These 19 T cell receptor beta chains came from one sample sequenced in a study of blood T cell repertoires in COVID-19. Clones were sequenced by immunoSEQ multiplex PCR, and TCRdb holds only the in-frame ones, with some missing. This repertoire shows 150,000 to 180,000 clones, 70% to 85% found once; its top ten account for 9% to 10%. What was sequenced was peripheral blood. The receptors here all came from a woman aged 50 to 60 with acute or convalescent COVID-19.

The chain combines TRBV7-2 with TRBJ2-2; a possible D gene is TRBD2 (5 bases). The ends were cut back, 5 bases at V and 1 base at J, with 8 bases in the middle. CDR3 length equals 14 residues. Germline V lookup: CDR1 SGHTA, CDR2 FQGNSA. The CDR3 sequence: CASSDRGNTGELFF. The CDR3 nucleotides read TGTGCCAGCAGCGATCGGGGGAACACCGGGGAGCTGTTTTTT.

The V gene is TRBV27, the J gene TRBJ1-6; tentative D call: TRBD1 (6 bases). The V and J ends lost 2 bases and 9 bases respectively, with 14 bases between them. The CDR3 sequence is 15 residues long. Germline CDR1 is MNHEY and CDR2 is SMNVEV (reference sequence). The CDR3 DNA reads TGTGCCAGCAGTTTAGGGGGAGGGGGGCGTTCACCCCTCCACTTT. Translated, it gives CASSLGGGGRSPLHF.

This clone was seen once. The chain combines TRBV2 with TRBJ2-7, with 7 bases matching TRBD1. Germline assignment: CDR1 SNHLY and CDR2 FYNNEI. Trimming took 2 bases from V and 2 from J; bases not matched to a gene: 3. This CDR3 has 14 amino acids. DNA of the CDR3: TGTGCCAGCAGTGAATTTGGACAGGCCTACGAGCAGTACTTC. Its translation: CASSEFGQAYEQYF.

The rearrangement joins TRBV27 to TRBJ1-2, with D hard to call. Trimming took 2 bases from V and 4 from J, leaving 8 bases between them. Germline loops: CDR1 MNHEY, CDR2 SMNVEV (reference sequence). The length of the CDR3 is 13 residues. The CDR3: CASSLEARYGYTF. The CDR3 region has the DNA TGTGCCAGCAGTTTAGAGGCCCGCTATGGCTACACCTTC.

This clone occurred once. The chain has TRBV27 and TRBJ1-6, with 9 bases aligning to TRBD1. After removal of 1 base from V and 9 bases from J, the junction contained 4 bases not matched to a gene. Germline V CDR1 and CDR2: MNHEY, SMNVEV (reference sequence). The CDR3 is 15 residues long. Here the CDR3 DNA reads TGTGCCAGCAGTTTATGGACAGGGGAGGTTTCACCCCTCCACTTT. It translates to CASSLWTGEVSPLHF.

The chain employs TRBV19 and TRBJ2-1; D unresolved. CDR3 length equals 15 residues. V lost 5 bases and J lost 0, with 11 bases in between. In germline, CDR1 is LNHDA, CDR2 SQIVND (reference sequence). In DNA, the CDR3 is TGTGCCAGTAGTTCCCCCCATAGCTCCTACAATGAGCAGTTCTTC. Protein: CASSSPHSSYNEQFF.

The chain links TRBV19 to TRBJ2-1; TRBD2 aligns across 13 bases. Per the germline V gene, CDR1 is LNHDA and CDR2 is SQIVND (reference sequence). V shed 3 bases, J shed 3 bases, and the junction held 2 bases outside the gene matches. CDR3 size: 16 residues. The CDR3 here is CASSIRTSGSYNEQFF. CDR3 nucleotide sequence: TGTGCCAGTAGTATCCGGACTAGCGGGAGCTACAATGAGCAGTTCTTC.

V usage is TRBV18 and J usage is TRBJ1-1; the D is unclear. The germline V and J ends were trimmed by 2 bases and 3 bases, with 7 bases remaining between them. CDR3 length equals 13 residues. The germline gives CDR1 KGHSH, CDR2 LQKENI. This CDR3 is CASSPSRDTEAFF. The CDR3 bases are TGTGCCAGCTCACCATCGCGGGACACTGAAGCTTTCTTT.

This chain links TRBV19 with TRBJ1-4; D is perhaps TRBD1 (5 bases). This CDR3 comprises 11 residues. V shed 7 bases and J shed 8 bases, with 8 bases lying between them. CDR1 LNHDA and CDR2 SQIVND come from the germline V gene (reference sequence). The DNA for the CDR3 is TGTGCCAGTACCACAGGCGAAAAACTGTTTTTT. As protein: CASTTGEKLFF.

The chain couples TRBV5-1 to TRBJ1-2, with a tentative D call TRBD1 (5 bases). The CDR3 contains 18 residues. V shed 4 bases and J shed 1 base, with 23 bases lying between them. Germline V gene data show CDR1 as SGHRS and CDR2 as YFSETQ. Here the CDR3 DNA reads TGCGCCAGCAGCGGAGGGGACCTGACGACGCGAGATAACTATGGCTACACCTTC. This encodes CASSGGDLTTRDNYGYTF. Full variable domain (rest looked up from reference TRBV5-1 and TRBJ1-2): KAGVTQTPRYLIKTRGQQVTLSCSPISGHRSVSWYQQTPGQGLQFLFEYFSETQRNKGNFPGRFSGRQFSNSRSEMNVSTLELGDSALYLCASSGGDLTTRDNYGYTFGSGTRLTVV.

The chain carries TRBV7-2 and TRBJ1-2, with a tentative D call TRBD1 (5 bases). CDR1 and CDR2 (germline): SGHTA, FQGNSA. The CDR3 sequence is 14 residues long. V gave up 3 bases and J gave up 8 bases, with 16 bases separating them. The CDR3 sequence is CASSLGRERHGYTF. CDR3 nucleotide sequence: TGTGCCAGCAGCTTGGGCAGGGAAAGGCACGGCTACACCTTC.

The chain combines TRBV9 with TRBJ2-4; 9 nucleotides line up with TRBD1. V lost 1 base to trimming and J lost 1 base; unmatched junction nucleotides: 15. The CDR3 spans 20 residues. Germline V gene data show CDR1 as SGDLS and CDR2 as YYNGEE. In DNA, the CDR3 is TGTGCCAGCAGCGTATCGGGGGACAGGGAAGGTGCGACGGCCAAAAACATTCAGTACTTC. It translates to CASSVSGDREGATAKNIQYF.

The chain uses TRBV7-2 and TRBJ2-7; 7 bases agree with TRBD1. CDR1 and CDR2 (germline): SGHTA, FQGNSA. The V segment lost 2 bases and the J segment 2 bases; nucleotides outside the gene matches: 9. This CDR3 region has 16 residues. CDR3 nucleotide sequence: TGTGCCAGCAGCTTAACAGGGGCGCCCCCTACCTACGAGCAGTACTTC. Translating it yields CASSLTGAPPTYEQYF. The whole variable domain, filled in from reference TRBV7-2 and TRBJ2-7, reads GAGVSQSPSNKVTEKGKDVELRCDPISGHTALYWYRQSLGQGLEFLIYFQGNSAPDKSGLPSDRFSAERTGGSVSTLTIQRTQQEDSAVYLCASSLTGAPPTYEQYFGPGTRLTVT.

The rearrangement links TRBV12-3 or TRBV12-4 to TRBJ1-5, with no clear D. The CDR3 covers 13 residues. The V gene lost 4 bases and the J gene lost 2 bases, with 6 bases spanning the gap. CDR3 nucleotides: TGTGCCAGCAGTTCCACGGGCAATCAGCCCCAGCATTTT. It encodes CASSSTGNQPQHF.

This clone was detected only a few times. The rearrangement links TRBV9 to TRBJ2-5; 13 positions agree with TRBD2. CDR3 size: 17 residues. V lost 0 bases, J lost 5 bases, and 7 bases stayed unmatched. Per the germline V gene, CDR1 is SGDLS and CDR2 is YYNGEE. CDR3: CASSVATGLAGSETQYF. CDR3 DNA: TGTGCCAGCAGCGTAGCTACGGGACTAGCGGGATCTGAGACCCAGTACTTC.

This chain uses TRBV28 with TRBJ2-7; 8 bases fit TRBD1. Losses at the gene ends were 5 bases for V and 2 bases for J; bases not matched to a gene: 5. CDR1 is MDHEN and CDR2 is SYDVKM in the germline V gene. The CDR3 has 14 amino acids. The CDR3 DNA reads as TGTGCCAGCAGTCGGACAGGGCACACCTACGAGCAGTACTTC. It codes for CASSRTGHTYEQYF.

J is TRBJ2-1 and V is TRBV3-1 (or the pseudogene TRBV3-2), with 7 bases aligning to TRBD2. This CDR3 comprises 15 residues. The trim removed 6 bases at V and 4 bases at J, leaving 9 bases unmatched. Germline CDR1 LGHDT, CDR2 YNNKEL (reference sequence). DNA for the CDR3: TGTGCCAGCAGACCCACGGGGGGAATTTACAATGAGCAGTTCTTC. The encoded protein is CASRPTGGIYNEQFF.

This sequence joins TRBV2 and TRBJ2-7; D unclear. Trimming cost V 4 bases and J 7 bases, with 20 bases left between them. The germline V gene encodes CDR1 SNHLY and CDR2 FYNNEI. This CDR3 is 15 amino acids long. The CDR3 is CASSASPGGLGEQYF. CDR3 nucleotide sequence: TGTGCCAGCAGTGCTTCCCCAGGTGGCCTTGGGGAGCAGTACTTC.

This chain links TRBV7-6 with TRBJ1-6, with a possible D match to TRBD1 (6 bases). Trimming left V 1 base short and J 9 bases short, with 13 bases between. This CDR3 has 15 residues. Germline CDR1 is SGHVS and CDR2 is FNYEAQ. The CDR3 loop reads CASSLGTGRTSPLHF. CDR3 sequence (DNA): TGTGCCAGCAGCTTAGGCACAGGGCGGACTTCACCCCTCCACTTT.